This TCR beta chain was captured in a study of T-cell memory formation after mild COVID-19. In germline, CDR1 is KGHSH, CDR2 LQKENI. This CDR3 is built from 13 residues. V dropped 0 bases and J dropped 5 bases, with 4 bases sitting between them. This clonotype was seen only a few times. TCRdb independently ran MiXCR on the 5' RACE reads; one entry per CDR3 protein. The table has around 410,000 distinct CDR3 sequences, around a quarter seen once; the top ten hold roughly 13%. The TCR originated in an adult woman who had mild COVID-19 (a few samples of this study predate the infection). Cell type and time point are not known. The V gene is TRBV18, the J gene TRBJ2-2; D is undetermined. Sequencing was performed on PBMCs or a T cell subset sorted from them (not recorded which). The CDR3 DNA sequence: TGTGCCAGCTCACCACCAGGGACCGGGGAGCTGTTTTTT. It codes for CASSPPGTGELFF.